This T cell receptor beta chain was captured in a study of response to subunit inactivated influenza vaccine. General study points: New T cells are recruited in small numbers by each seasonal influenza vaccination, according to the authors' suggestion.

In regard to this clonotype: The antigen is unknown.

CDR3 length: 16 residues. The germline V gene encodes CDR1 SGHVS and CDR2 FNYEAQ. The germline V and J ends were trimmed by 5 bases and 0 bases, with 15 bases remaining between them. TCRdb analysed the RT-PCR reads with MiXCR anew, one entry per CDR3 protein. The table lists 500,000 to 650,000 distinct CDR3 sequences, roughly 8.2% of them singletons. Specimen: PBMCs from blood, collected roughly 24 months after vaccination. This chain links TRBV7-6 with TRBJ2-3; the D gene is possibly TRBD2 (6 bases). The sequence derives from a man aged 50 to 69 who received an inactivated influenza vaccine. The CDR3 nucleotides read TGTGCCAGCAGCCGCCTACTAGCAGAGAGCACAGATACGCAGTATTTT. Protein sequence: CASSRLLAESTDTQYF.